The following is a T cell receptor beta chain sequence with its context. The antigen is not known. This record comes from a study of CXCR3-negative and CXCR3-positive naive CD8 T cells. Findings and limits, study-wide: Researchers report that CXCR3-positive naive cells carry more hydrophobic TRB CDR3s than CXCR3-negative naive cells. Naive subsets did not differ in surface CD5, and TRB CDR3 properties served to infer TCR strength. Both naive subsets, CXCR3-negative and CXCR3-positive, displayed similar TRBV-TRBJ usage, unlike memory cells. Memory CD8+ cells showed much lower diversity, while both naive subsets displayed comparably high diversity.

Germline assignment: CDR1 MDHEN and CDR2 SYDVKM. This CDR3 has 13 residues. Via 5' RACE with UMI labels, TRB cDNA libraries were prepared. From its re-call of the 5' RACE reads, TCRdb lists each CDR3 protein once, without DNA. Its table records tens of thousands of distinct CDR3 sequences. Those CD8+ T cells considered naive were CD45RO-CCR7+CD27+CD95-. V is TRBV28 and J is TRBJ1-5. Sequencing was done on a sample of naive CXCR3+ CD8+ T cells from blood. Documented subset: CD45RO-CCR7+CD27+CD95- naive CD8+ T cells expressing CXCR3 (TNR3+). This clonotype originated in a human donor in good health. Some clones in this sample may be carry-over from other donors' samples. The CDR3 sequence: CASGGGDRQPQHF. Using reference TRBV28 and TRBJ1-5 for the parts outside the CDR3, the full variable domain is DVKVTQSSRYLVKRTGEKVFLECVQDMDHENMFWYRQDPGLGLRLIYFSYDVKMKEKGDIPEGYSVSREKKERFSLILESASTNQTSMYLCASGGGDRQPQHFGDGTRLSIL.